This TCR beta chain was identified in a study of shared clonotypes between healthy human individuals. General study points: Researchers found naive subsets generally carried larger estimated richness than memory subsets.

As for this clone: What it binds is unknown. The same CDR3 is also encoded by other DNA sequences in this sample.

In the naive CD8 group, cells lacked CD45RO and were positively selected for CCR7, so terminally differentiated effector memory CD45RA+ cells were left out. The protocol was immunoSEQ multiplex PCR, while the TCRdb copy is restricted to in-frame clones and leaves out a portion. Of about 2.1 million clones listed, about 93% are singletons. V was clipped by 2 bases and J by 0 bases, with 8 bases between them. Germline loops: CDR1 MNHEY, CDR2 SVGAGI. There are 15 residues in the CDR3. Source material: naive CD8+ T cells from PBMCs. The chain carries TRBV6-5 and TRBJ2-1; TRBD2 might be the D (6 bases). The sequence derives from a man younger than 30 in good health. Some clones in this sample may be carry-over from other donors' samples. The CDR3 coding sequence is TGTGCCAGCAGTTACCTGCGGGGCTCCTACAATGAGCAGTTCTTC. It encodes CASSYLRGSYNEQFF.